The source of this TCR beta chain is a study of PD-1 blockade in classical Hodgkin lymphoma. Study outcomes and limitations: Significantly greater TCR diversity emerged by C4D1 in CD4+ cells but not CD8+ cells. Newly diagnosed patients reportedly had lower baseline TCR diversity than healthy donors.

A note on this clone: The antigen is not known.

Method: immunoSEQ multiplex PCR; TCRdb's copy keeps in-frame clones and lacks some. The table includes over 25,000 clones, roughly 76% detected once. Autologous stem cell transplantation was followed by relapse in every patient, and brentuximab vedotin exposure varied. This CDR3 comprises 15 residues. The germline V gene has CDR1 SGHDT and CDR2 YYEEEE. V lost 0 bases and J lost 4, with 10 bases in between. This clonotype was sampled from a human donor with classical Hodgkin lymphoma. The sample in question was peripheral blood mononuclear cells (PBMCs), obtained before the second cycle of nivolumab. The chain combines TRBV5-6 with TRBJ2-2; D call uncertain. The CDR3 sequence: CASSLEGFPTGELFF. CDR3 nucleotides: TGTGCCAGCAGCTTGGAAGGGTTCCCCACCGGGGAGCTGTTTTTT.